Each of the 31 T cell receptor beta chains below was sequenced from the same sample in a study of shared clonotypes between healthy human individuals. The method was immunoSEQ multiplex PCR; TCRdb's version includes in-frame clones alone and lacks a portion of them. Counted here are over 2 million clones, around 92% occurring once; the ten biggest clones make up 0.37%. The sample comprised naive CD4+ T cells from PBMCs. Subset specified: CD45RA+ positively selected. The source is a man between 18 and 35 years old in good health. Some clones in this sample may be carry-over from other donors' samples.

As concerns this clone: This specimen includes other DNA sequences encoding the same CDR3. The genes are TRBV7-2 and TRBJ2-7; TRBD2 matches 8 bases. Germline V lookup: CDR1 SGHTA, CDR2 FQGNSA. Trimming cost V 2 bases and J 3 bases; bases outside gene matches: 0. The CDR3 loop spans 13 amino acids. CDR3 residues: CASSLSGSYEQYF. The CDR3 nucleotides are TGTGCCAGCAGCTTAAGCGGGAGCTACGAGCAGTACTTC.

The rearrangement joins TRBV7-7 to TRBJ1-1; D is possibly TRBD1 (5 bases). Trimming shortened V by 3 bases and J by 1 base, and 6 bases separated the two germline ends. Germline CDR1 reads SSHAT; CDR2 reads FNYEAQ (reference sequence). The CDR3 extends over 13 amino acids. This CDR3 is CASSLTANTEAFF. The DNA of the CDR3 is TGTGCCAGCAGCTTGACAGCGAACACTGAAGCTTTCTTT.

V and J are TRBV18 and TRBJ2-7; 14 bases are a match to TRBD2. The CDR3 is 19 residues long. The germline CDR1 and CDR2 sequences are KGHSH and LQKENI. Germline trimming cut 4 bases from V and 2 bases from J; bases unmatched to any gene: 13. CDR3 coding DNA: TGTGCCAGCTCACTCGGGATTGGACTAGCGGGAGGTTCACCCTACGAGCAGTACTTC. Translating gives CASSLGIGLAGGSPYEQYF.

V usage is TRBV6-5 and J usage is TRBJ2-1, with 7 bases matching TRBD2. V lost 0 bases to trimming and J lost 0 bases; unmatched junction nucleotides: 2. From germline, CDR1 is MNHEY and CDR2 SVGAGI. There are 16 residues in the CDR3. CDR3 sequence (DNA): TGTGCCAGCAGTTACTCAACTAGCGCCTCCTACAATGAGCAGTTCTTC. It specifies CASSYSTSASYNEQFF.

The chain uses TRBV20-1 and TRBJ2-5; D unclear. V gave up 2 bases and J gave up 3 bases, with 4 bases separating them. In germline, CDR1 is DFQATT, CDR2 SNEGSKA (reference sequence). The CDR3 contains 11 residues. The CDR3 reads CSARIEETQYF. The CDR3 bases are TGCAGTGCTAGAATCGAAGAGACCCAGTACTTC.

The chain has TRBV7-2 and TRBJ2-1; perhaps TRBD2 as D (5 bases). CDR3 length: 15 amino acids. Germline V gene data show CDR1 as SGHTA and CDR2 as FQGNSA. Trimming shortened V by 0 bases and J by 6 bases, and 12 bases separated the two germline ends. The CDR3 loop reads CASSLARASFNEQFF. In DNA, the CDR3 is TGTGCCAGCAGCTTAGCGCGGGCTAGTTTCAATGAGCAGTTCTTC.

The table lists this clone with a count of one. The DNA for the CDR3 is TGTGCCAGCAGCTTAGCGCGAGGGGCCGGCCCACTATATGTGCAGTTCTTC. This translates into CASSLARGAGPLYVQFF. The chain links TRBV7-6 to TRBJ2-1; D may be TRBD1 or TRBD2 (5 bases each). Germline V CDR1 and CDR2: SGHVS, FNYEAQ. The CDR3 totals 17 residues. V was trimmed by 0 bases and J by 12 bases, leaving 24 bases between them.

The genes are TRBV7-3 and TRBJ1-3, with D perhaps TRBD1 (5 bases). Germline CDR1 reads SGHTA; CDR2 reads FQGTGA. V shed 0 bases and J shed 3 bases, with 9 bases lying between them. The CDR3 is made up of 15 amino acids. The CDR3 DNA sequence: TGTGCCAGCAGCTTAACGGGGCAAGTTGGAAACACCATATATTTT. It translates to CASSLTGQVGNTIYF.

This clone was detected once. CDR3 DNA: TGTGCCAGCAGTTCTCGGACAGATGGGTATGGCTACACCTTC. Translating it yields CASSSRTDGYGYTF. The chain carries TRBV27 and TRBJ1-2; the D gene is possibly TRBD1 (6 bases). Germline V gene sequence: CDR1 MNHEY, CDR2 SMNVEV (reference sequence). This CDR3 is built from 14 residues. Trimming took 4 bases from V and 5 from J, leaving 14 bases between them.

This clone has only one observation. This chain joins TRBV29-1 and TRBJ2-1; D is possibly TRBD1 or TRBD2 (6 bases each). Germline V gene lookup returns CDR1 SQVTM and CDR2 ANQGSEA. V dropped 3 bases and J dropped 2 bases, with 14 bases sitting between them. The CDR3 is 15 residues long. CDR3 in DNA: TGCAGCGTTGAGAGGGACTCAGGGGCCTACAATGAGCAGTTCTTC. Its translation: CSVERDSGAYNEQFF.

The chain carries TRBV29-1 and TRBJ2-1, with 7 bases fitting TRBD1. Per germline, CDR1 SQVTM and CDR2 ANQGSEA. The CDR3 length is 14 residues. With V trimmed by 3 bases and J by 1 base, 3 bases remained unmatched. The CDR3 nucleotides read TGCAGCGTTGAGGTCAGGGGGTCCTACAATGAGCAGTTCTTC. This sequence encodes CSVEVRGSYNEQFF.

V and J are TRBV6-1 and TRBJ1-2; TRBD1 agrees at 8 bases. Germline V gene sequence: CDR1 MNHNS, CDR2 SASEGT. The V segment lost 6 bases and the J segment 5 bases; nucleotides outside the gene matches: 5. The CDR3 runs to 13 residues. CDR3 sequence reads: CASRDRVSYGYTF. DNA of the CDR3: TGTGCCAGCAGGGACAGGGTCTCTTATGGCTACACCTTC.

V gene TRBV9 combines with J gene TRBJ2-2, with D maybe TRBD2 (6 bases). Germline-derived CDR1 and CDR2 are SGDLS and YYNGEE. Trimming left V 1 base short and J 3 bases short, with 10 bases between. The CDR3 is 15 residues long. The CDR3 region has the DNA TGTGCCAGCAGCGTATTGGTAGCGGACACCGGGGAGCTGTTTTTT. It encodes CASSVLVADTGELFF.

The chain has TRBV5-4 and TRBJ1-1; 9 bases line up with TRBD1. J gave up 4 bases and V 0 bases, and 7 bases lay outside the gene matches. This CDR3 region has 16 residues. CDR1 is SGHNT and CDR2 is YYREEE in the germline V gene (reference sequence). In DNA, the CDR3 is TGTGCCAGCAGCTTGGCCCCACAGGGGGCGGGCACTGAAGCTTTCTTT. It encodes CASSLAPQGAGTEAFF.

The chain couples TRBV7-9 to TRBJ1-2; the match to TRBD1 covers 7 bases. CDR3 length: 13 residues. Germline CDR1 reads SEHNR; CDR2 reads FQNEAQ (reference sequence). V dropped 5 bases and J dropped 8; count of bases not matched to a gene: 8. The CDR3 bases are TGTGCCAGCAGCCCACAGGGGATGGTGGGCTACACCTTC. Translation: CASSPQGMVGYTF.

Concerning this clone itself: Distinct nucleotide sequences in the sample also encode this CDR3. The chain couples TRBV5-4 to TRBJ1-1, with D uncertain. In germline, CDR1 is SGHNT, CDR2 YYREEE (reference sequence). Trimming removed 0 bases from V and 1 base from J, with 4 bases in between. This CDR3 spans 13 amino acids. CDR3 sequence (DNA): TGTGCCAGCAGCTTGGCAAGGAACACTGAAGCTTTCTTT. This encodes CASSLARNTEAFF.

The rearrangement joins TRBV2 to TRBJ2-1, with TRBD2 matching over 9 bases. The V and J ends lost 5 bases and 8 bases, in that order; junction bases with no gene match: 10. CDR1 is SNHLY, CDR2 FYNNEI, per germline. The CDR3 runs 15 residues. CDR3 DNA: TGTGCCAGCAGTCTAGCGGGACCGCTTAGCGATGAGCAGTTCTTC. Protein: CASSLAGPLSDEQFF.

This chain uses TRBV7-9 with TRBJ2-3, with no clear D. CDR1 and CDR2 (germline): SEHNR, FQNEAQ (reference sequence). The CDR3 has 14 amino acids. The V gene lost 3 bases and the J gene lost 4 bases, with 11 bases spanning the gap. CDR3 nucleotides: TGTGCCAGCAGCTTTGGCGGAGTCCCAGATACGCAGTATTTT. It yields the protein CASSFGGVPDTQYF.

Concerning this clone: One end of the junction is discordant with germline, which a read error may explain. The chain carries TRBV6-5 and TRBJ1-4; D is unresolved. Germline V gives CDR1 MNHEY, CDR2 SVGAGI. The CDR3 covers 15 residues. The CDR3 sequence is CTSSSTAGPNEKLFF. The CDR3 nucleotides read TGTACCAGCAGCTCCACCGCAGGACCTAATGAAAAACTGTTTTTT.

On this clone itself: This same CDR3 is encoded by further DNA sequences in the sample. This chain joins TRBV5-1 and TRBJ1-1, with 8 positions matching TRBD1. Germline V CDR1 and CDR2: SGHRS, YFSETQ. V shed 4 bases and J 5 bases; nucleotides not matched to a gene: 7. There are 14 residues in the CDR3. The CDR3 protein is CASSNGQGGTEAFF. For the CDR3, the DNA is TGCGCCAGCAGCAACGGACAGGGCGGGACTGAAGCTTTCTTT.

The CDR3 sequence is CATSRMTSGRGNEQFF. CDR3 nucleotides: TGTGCCACCAGCAGAATGACTAGCGGGAGGGGCAATGAGCAGTTCTTC. The chain links TRBV15 to TRBJ2-1, with 14 bases aligning to TRBD2. CDR3 size: 16 residues. From germline, CDR1 is LNHNV and CDR2 YYDKDF (reference sequence). The V and J ends lost 2 bases and 6 bases, in that order; junction bases with no gene match: 3.

This clone was detected a few times. The chain recombines TRBV15 with TRBJ1-2; D not resolved. CDR3 length equals 13 residues. Looked up from germline, CDR1 is LNHNV and CDR2 is YYDKDF (reference sequence). The V end was cut by 0 bases, the J end by 4 bases, with 6 bases between. Here the CDR3 DNA reads TGTGCCACCAGCAGAGATGGTTCCTATGGCTACACCTTC. Protein sequence: CATSRDGSYGYTF.

CDR3 residues: CASSENPGQGFQPQHF. CDR3 sequence (DNA): TGTGCCAGCAGTGAAAACCCGGGACAGGGTTTTCAGCCCCAGCATTTT. The chain uses TRBV2 and TRBJ1-5; the match to TRBD1 covers 9 bases. V lost 2 bases, J lost 6 bases, and 8 bases stayed unmatched. CDR1 and CDR2 (germline): SNHLY, FYNNEI. This CDR3 has 16 amino acids. Full variable domain (outside the CDR3, taken from reference TRBV2 and TRBJ1-5): EPEVTQTPSHQVTQMGQEVILRCVPISNHLYFYWYRQILGQKVEFLVSFYNNEISEKSEIFDDQFSVERPDGSNFTLKIRSTKLEDSAMYFCASSENPGQGFQPQHFGDGTRLSIL.

This clone has a single count. The chain recombines TRBV6-6 with TRBJ2-7; D ambiguous. V lost 5 bases and J lost 1, with 9 bases in between. This CDR3 contains 13 residues. The germline V gene encodes CDR1 MNHNY and CDR2 SVGAGI (reference sequence). In DNA form, the CDR3 reads TGTGCCAGCAGTCGTATTGGGTCCTACGAGCAGTACTTC. Translation: CASSRIGSYEQYF.

With regard to this clone: Other DNA variants within this sample encode the same CDR3. This chain uses TRBV5-1 with TRBJ2-1; TRBD2 agrees at 10 bases. There are 15 residues in the CDR3. Germline CDR1 is SGHRS and CDR2 is YFSETQ. V lost 2 bases, J lost 7 bases, and 6 bases stayed unmatched. The CDR3 is CASSFLAGAPNEQFF. The CDR3 bases are TGCGCCAGCAGCTTCCTAGCGGGAGCTCCTAATGAGCAGTTCTTC.

Concerning this clone: The sample carries other DNA sequences with the same CDR3. The rearrangement links TRBV27 to TRBJ2-1, with 7 bases fitting TRBD2. Trimming took 6 bases from V and 3 from J; bases not matched to a gene: 8. There are 15 residues in the CDR3. The germline CDR1 and CDR2 sequences are MNHEY and SMNVEV (reference sequence). CDR3 region: CASSRTSGGYNEQFF. CDR3 sequence (DNA): TGTGCCAGCAGCAGGACCTCGGGGGGCTACAATGAGCAGTTCTTC.

Comment on this clone: Other nucleotide sequences from this sample produce the same CDR3. V usage is TRBV6-5 and J usage is TRBJ1-5; TRBD1 might be the D (5 bases). Germline CDR1 MNHEY, CDR2 SVGAGI. The CDR3 has 14 amino acids. V gave up 1 base and J gave up 4 bases, with 8 bases separating them. Written as DNA, the CDR3 is TGTGCCAGCAGTTACTTGGGGGGGAATCAGCCCCAGCATTTT. Translation gives CASSYLGGNQPQHF.

The V call is TRBV28, the J call TRBJ1-2; D unresolved. CDR1 is MDHEN, CDR2 SYDVKM, per germline. V lost 5 bases to trimming and J lost 4 bases, with 11 bases between them. The CDR3 contains 13 residues. CDR3 nucleotide sequence: TGTGCCAGCAGTCTTCTGGGTGTCTATGGCTACACCTTC. This gives the protein CASSLLGVYGYTF.

On this clone: The sample holds other DNA sequences that translate to the same CDR3. The chain is built from TRBV7-9 and TRBJ2-5, with D hard to call. The ends were cut back, 2 bases at V and 1 base at J, with 2 bases in the middle. There are 12 residues in the CDR3. The V gene's germline CDR1 is SEHNR and CDR2 FQNEAQ (reference sequence). CDR3 nucleotides: TGTGCCAGCAGCTTAACCCAAGAGACCCAGTACTTC. Translated: CASSLTQETQYF.

The chain is built from TRBV5-1 and TRBJ2-7; 13 bases align to TRBD2. The CDR3 is 18 amino acids. Germline CDR1 is SGHRS and CDR2 is YFSETQ. V shed 2 bases, J shed 4 bases, and the junction held 12 bases outside the gene matches. In DNA form, the CDR3 reads TGCGCCAGCAGCTTCCGGACTAGCGGGAGCGGAGGTGGATACGAGCAGTACTTC. As protein: CASSFRTSGSGGGYEQYF.

J is TRBJ1-2 and V is TRBV28; the match to TRBD1 covers 9 bases. The germline CDR1 and CDR2 sequences are MDHEN and SYDVKM. V shed 7 bases and J 0 bases; nucleotides not matched to a gene: 9. This CDR3 has 16 residues. The CDR3 sequence is CASTPTGQGANYGYTF. In DNA, the CDR3 is TGTGCCAGCACCCCTACGGGACAGGGCGCTAACTATGGCTACACCTTC.